This TCR beta chain was captured by sequencing in a study of cytomegalovirus exposure and HLA in healthy donors. Study findings and constraints: The study labeled around 160 TCR beta chains cytomegalovirus-associated. Later analysis found that TCR beta chains associated with HLA were more clonally expanded than other, equally common chains. Segments of the TCR beta V type were, in most cases, productive about 87% or about 30% of the time in an earlier analysis.

Primers: 60 Vbeta forward and 13 Jbeta reverse. Generated by immunoSEQ multiplex PCR, the TCRdb table keeps only in-frame clones and is missing some. The data show 120,000 to 150,000 clones, about 66% seen once. The CDR3 runs to 15 residues. V lost 0 bases, J lost 1 base, and 10 bases lay in between. Per the germline V gene, CDR1 is SGDLS and CDR2 is YYNGEE. Points on this clone: What it binds is unknown.

Participants comprised healthy donors of bone marrow. Sequencing was performed on PBMCs. The sequence was collected from a male donor in good health and CMV-seronegative. The chain links TRBV9 to TRBJ1-1; no definite D call. In DNA form, the CDR3 reads TGTGCCAGCAGCGTAGGGTCGAGTCAGAACACTGAAGCTTTCTTT. Its translation is CASSVGSSQNTEAFF.